The sequence of this T cell receptor beta chain was determined in a study of T cells expressing NK-cell markers. In the study overall: Among eight sequenced donors, seven carried HCMV seropositivity while one was seronegative.

Notes on the study in general: In roughly six donors, dominant NKG2C+ clonotypes were roughly 1.0-8% of CD8+ T cells.

A remark on this clonotype: Its antigen is unknown.

TCRdb re-called the 5' RACE reads and catalogs CDR3 proteins one per entry, DNA excluded. The sample's table shows about 260,000 distinct CDR3 sequences. This clonotype originated in a man between 18 and 29 years old in good health. What was sequenced was blood T cells: a sorted CD56 or NKG2C T cell subset, CD4+ or CD8+ T cells, or bulk PBMC T cells (not recorded which).

The CDR3 sequence is CSVEAGRLQETQYF. V gene TRBV29-1 combines with J gene TRBJ2-5. In germline, CDR1 is SQVTM, CDR2 ANQGSEA. CDR3 length: 14 residues.